Presented here are 27 T cell receptor beta chains from one specimen sequenced in a study of blood T cell repertoires in COVID-19. Method: immunoSEQ multiplex PCR; TCRdb's copy keeps in-frame clones and lacks some. The table lists about 390,000 clones, approximately 89% of them singletons, with about 2% in the top ten. The sequenced sample was peripheral blood. All receptors derive from a woman aged 60-75 years with COVID-19, enrolled during active disease.

V and J are TRBV19 and TRBJ1-2, with 9 nucleotides matching TRBD1. CDR3 length: 17 amino acids. Germline trimming cut 4 bases from V and 1 base from J; bases unmatched to any gene: 10. Germline CDR1 is LNHDA and CDR2 is SQIVND (reference sequence). The chain's CDR3 is CASSTGQGRGFNYGYTF. CDR3 sequence (DNA): TGTGCCAGTAGTACGGGACAGGGAAGGGGTTTTAACTATGGCTACACCTTC.

The gene calls are TRBV19 and TRBJ1-5, with 7 positions matching TRBD1. CDR1 and CDR2 from the germline V gene are LNHDA and SQIVND (reference sequence). Trimming at V came to 7 bases and at J to 0 bases, leaving 9 bases not matched to a gene. This CDR3 contains 16 residues. CDR3 DNA sequence: TGTGCCAGTACTACTTTCCGGGACAGTAGCAATCAGCCCCAGCATTTT. As protein: CASTTFRDSSNQPQHF.

The chain has TRBV20-1 and TRBJ2-1; no clear D. Germline V gene sequence: CDR1 DFQATT, CDR2 SNEGSKA (reference sequence). This CDR3 is 14 amino acids long. V was trimmed by 3 bases and J by 8 bases, leaving 17 bases between them. CDR3 sequence (DNA): TGCAGTGCTAGTCGCTTTCCCTCCATAGATGAGCAGTTCTTC. Translated: CSASRFPSIDEQFF.

This clone has a handful of counts. The chain couples TRBV18 to TRBJ2-2; 9 bases are a match to TRBD1. This CDR3 comprises 16 residues. Looked up from germline, CDR1 is KGHSH and CDR2 is LQKENI. With V trimmed by 3 bases and J by 3 bases, 5 bases remained unmatched. The CDR3 loop reads CASSPKGDRDTGELFF. The CDR3, as DNA: TGTGCCAGCTCACCGAAGGGGGACAGGGACACCGGGGAGCTGTTTTTT.

The chain uses TRBV18 and TRBJ2-5, with 10 bases fitting TRBD2. CDR3 length: 18 amino acids. Trimming removed 3 bases from V and 5 bases from J; junction bases left unmatched: 15. Germline loops: CDR1 KGHSH, CDR2 LQKENI. CDR3 in amino acids: CASSPLWSSGGAKETQYF. The CDR3 DNA is TGTGCCAGCTCACCGCTTTGGAGCAGCGGGGGGGCCAAGGAGACCCAGTACTTC.

V gene TRBV6-5 combines with J gene TRBJ2-5; D unclear. Trimming shortened V by 0 bases and J by 2 bases, and 7 bases separated the two germline ends. There are 14 residues in the CDR3. Germline V lookup: CDR1 MNHEY, CDR2 SVGAGI. Here the CDR3 DNA reads TGTGCCAGCAGTTACTCATATTTACAAGAGACCCAGTACTTC. It codes for CASSYSYLQETQYF.

In its sample, this clone was seen once. V gene TRBV29-1 combines with J gene TRBJ2-2, with 8 bases lining up with TRBD1. J was trimmed by 3 bases and V by 0 bases; bases with no gene match: 3. The CDR3 totals 15 residues. Per germline, CDR1 SQVTM and CDR2 ANQGSEA. CDR3 sequence: CSVEEMDRDTGELFF. CDR3 nucleotide sequence: TGCAGCGTTGAAGAGATGGACAGGGACACCGGGGAGCTGTTTTTT.

The rearrangement joins TRBV30 to TRBJ1-4, with TRBD1 as a possible D gene (5 bases). The CDR3 sequence is 15 residues long. Between the trimmed V and J ends, which lost 1 base and 4 bases, there was a span of 13 bases. From germline, CDR1 is GTSNPN and CDR2 SVGIG (reference sequence). CDR3 coding DNA: TGTGCCTGGAGTGCCGACAGCTCGCTTAATGAAAAACTGTTTTTT. Encoded protein: CAWSADSSLNEKLFF.

CDR3 bases: TGTGCCAGCAGCTTTCCTAGCGGGGGGGAAAAAGAGACCCAGTACTTC. It is translated as CASSFPSGGEKETQYF. The chain recombines TRBV5-4 with TRBJ2-5; 12 bases fit TRBD2. The CDR3 extends over 16 amino acids. The V gene's germline CDR1 is SGHNT and CDR2 YYREEE (reference sequence). J lost 3 bases, V lost 2 bases, and 5 bases had no gene match.

The chain has TRBV3-1 (or the pseudogene TRBV3-2) and TRBJ1-1, with D possibly matching TRBD1 (6 bases). CDR3 length: 18 residues. Per germline, CDR1 LGHDT and CDR2 YNNKEL (reference sequence). Trimming shortened V by 0 bases and J by 1 base, and 18 bases separated the two germline ends. CDR3 bases: TGTGCCAGCAGCCAAGATGGGGGGGGCGCGGGGGGGAACACTGAAGCTTTCTTT. This sequence encodes CASSQDGGGAGGNTEAFF.

This CDR3 is CASSSRQASGVNEQFF. The CDR3 nucleotides read TGTGCCAGCAGCTCCCGCCAGGCTAGCGGGGTAAATGAGCAGTTCTTC. The chain has TRBV11-2 and TRBJ2-1; 9 nucleotides match TRBD2. This CDR3 comprises 16 residues. The germline V gene has CDR1 SGHAT and CDR2 FQNNGV. The ends lost 4 bases at V and 7 bases at J; junction bases unmatched: 11.

This chain uses TRBV5-1 with TRBJ2-7; maybe TRBD2 (6 bases). The CDR3 is made up of 14 amino acids. From germline, CDR1 is SGHRS and CDR2 YFSETQ. V was shortened by 4 bases and J by 6 bases, with 17 bases between the two germline ends. The DNA of the CDR3 is TGCGCCAGCAGCACCGGGAGCCCCCCTAGCGAGCAGTACTTC. Residues: CASSTGSPPSEQYF.

In regard to this clone: Other DNA sequences in this sample translate to the same CDR3. The rearrangement links TRBV12-3 or TRBV12-4 to TRBJ1-1; possible D gene TRBD1, 6 bases. Trimming cost V 5 bases and J 2 bases, with 9 bases left between them. The CDR3 contains 13 residues. The CDR3 region is CASSRQENTEAFF. CDR3 nucleotide sequence: TGTGCCAGCAGTCGACAGGAAAACACTGAAGCTTTCTTT.

The chain employs TRBV10-3 and TRBJ2-7, with D perhaps matching TRBD2 (6 bases). CDR1 is ENHRY and CDR2 is SYGVKD in the germline V gene. The V and J ends lost 10 bases and 3 bases respectively, with 13 bases between them. This CDR3 has 12 residues. This CDR3 is CATGGARYEQYF. Here the CDR3 DNA reads TGTGCCACCGGGGGAGCTCGCTACGAGCAGTACTTC.

The chain has TRBV11-2 and TRBJ2-5; 12 bases match TRBD2. CDR1 is SGHAT, CDR2 FQNNGV, per germline. The CDR3 covers 18 residues. With 1 base clipped from V and 4 bases from J, the junction kept 10 bases outside the gene matches. The CDR3 DNA is TGTGCCAGCAGCTTAGGGACTAGCGGGGATTCCGCGCCAGAGACCCAGTACTTC. The encoded protein is CASSLGTSGDSAPETQYF.

In its sample, this clone was seen once. The chain carries TRBV7-2 and TRBJ1-5, with no clear D. V shed 2 bases and J shed 0 bases, with 8 bases lying between them. Germline loops: CDR1 SGHTA, CDR2 FQGNSA. There are 15 residues in the CDR3. CDR3 coding DNA: TGTGCCAGCAGCTTACAGTCGTATAGCAATCAGCCCCAGCATTTT. This translates into CASSLQSYSNQPQHF.

The rearrangement links TRBV7-3 to TRBJ2-3, with a tentative D call TRBD1 (5 bases). Germline-derived CDR1 and CDR2 are SGHTA and FQGTGA. Trimming pared 5 bases from V and 4 bases from J, leaving 13 bases between. The CDR3 sequence is 14 residues long. CDR3 sequence: CASSLGKGADTQYF. The CDR3 DNA is TGTGCCAGCAGCCTGGGAAAAGGGGCAGATACGCAGTATTTT. The full variable domain, with the rest looked up from reference TRBV7-3 and TRBJ2-3, is GAGVSQTPSNKVTEKGKYVELRCDPISGHTALYWYRQSLGQGPEFLIYFQGTGAADDSGLPNDRFFAVRPEGSVSTLKIQRTERGDSAVYLCASSLGKGADTQYFGPGTRLTVL.

The chain links TRBV4-2 to TRBJ1-4; D call uncertain. The CDR3 consists of 15 residues. V was cut by 1 base and J by 8 bases, with 14 bases left in between. Germline V CDR1 and CDR2: LGHNA, YNFKEQ. In DNA form, the CDR3 reads TGTGCCAGCAGCCAAGGGTCGGGGAGTCGCGAAAAACTGTTTTTT. Translating it yields CASSQGSGSREKLFF.

The rearrangement links TRBV12-3 or TRBV12-4 to TRBJ1-1; D unresolved. This CDR3 comprises 12 residues. The ends were cut back, 6 bases at V and 14 bases at J, with 19 bases in the middle. The CDR3 loop is CASRKAEGAVFF. As DNA, the CDR3 is TGTGCCAGCAGGAAAGCAGAGGGCGCCGTCTTCTTT.

This clone was found a few times. The V call is TRBV5-1, the J call TRBJ2-2; tentative D call: TRBD1 (5 bases). The germline gives CDR1 SGHRS, CDR2 YFSETQ. The CDR3 is made up of 14 amino acids. The V gene lost 4 bases and the J gene lost 4 bases, with 11 bases spanning the gap. CDR3 in DNA: TGCGCCAGCAGCGAGCAGGGTGGCACCGGGGAGCTGTTTTTT. Protein sequence: CASSEQGGTGELFF. Looking up the rest from reference TRBV5-1 and TRBJ2-2 gives the full variable domain: KAGVTQTPRYLIKTRGQQVTLSCSPISGHRSVSWYQQTPGQGLQFLFEYFSETQRNKGNFPGRFSGRQFSNSRSEMNVSTLELGDSALYLCASSEQGGTGELFFGEGSRLTVL.

The J gene is TRBJ2-2, the V gene TRBV19; perhaps TRBD1 as D (6 bases). The V gene's germline CDR1 is LNHDA and CDR2 SQIVND (reference sequence). The V end lost 3 bases, the J end lost 0 bases, and 8 bases lay between the germline ends. The CDR3 covers 15 residues. CDR3 residues: CASSIRGTNTGELFF. CDR3 in DNA: TGTGCCAGTAGTATCAGGGGTACGAACACCGGGGAGCTGTTTTTT.

This rearrangement joins TRBV28 to TRBJ1-1, with TRBD1 as a possible D gene (6 bases). The CDR3 spans 14 residues. The germline V gene encodes CDR1 MDHEN and CDR2 SYDVKM. V lost 6 bases and J lost 4, with 15 bases in between. The chain's CDR3 is CASRNINRATEAFF. The CDR3 DNA reads TGTGCCAGCAGGAACATTAACAGGGCCACTGAAGCTTTCTTT.

The chain joins TRBV5-4 to TRBJ1-1, with D unresolved. Trimming removed 1 base at V and 5 bases at J, with 18 bases between. This CDR3 contains 16 residues. The germline CDR1 and CDR2 sequences are SGHNT and YYREEE (reference sequence). The CDR3 protein is CASSLWKGGVVTEAFF. The CDR3 DNA reads TGTGCCAGCAGCTTGTGGAAGGGCGGGGTGGTAACTGAAGCTTTCTTT.

V gene TRBV9 combines with J gene TRBJ1-2, with 7 bases that match TRBD1. Trimming took 3 bases from V and 2 from J; bases not matched to a gene: 7. Germline V gene lookup returns CDR1 SGDLS and CDR2 YYNGEE. The CDR3 spans 15 residues. The CDR3, as DNA: TGTGCCAGCAGCGCAACAGGGGCCCTCAACTATGGCTACACCTTC. Translated: CASSATGALNYGYTF. Variable domain in full (rest from reference TRBV9 and TRBJ1-2): DSGVTQTPKHLITATGQRVTLRCSPRSGDLSVYWYQQSLDQGLQFLIQYYNGEERAKGNILERFSAQQFPDLHSELNLSSLELGDSALYFCASSATGALNYGYTFGSGTRLTVV.

The rearrangement links TRBV9 to TRBJ2-2; perhaps TRBD1 as D (5 bases). Trimming left V 0 bases short and J 3 bases short, with 9 bases between. Germline assignment: CDR1 SGDLS and CDR2 YYNGEE. This CDR3 contains 15 residues. The CDR3 nucleotides are TGTGCCAGCAGCGTAGACGTCAGGGACACCGGGGAGCTGTTTTTT. Residues: CASSVDVRDTGELFF.

The chain links TRBV12-3 or TRBV12-4 to TRBJ2-7; possible D gene TRBD1, 6 bases. CDR3 length equals 13 residues. The V gene lost 5 bases and the J gene lost 4 bases, with 12 bases spanning the gap. The CDR3, as DNA: TGTGCCAGCAGTCACAGGGACCGGTACGAGCAGTACTTC. Translation gives CASSHRDRYEQYF.

This clone was seen only a few times. The chain joins TRBV6-5 to TRBJ1-5, with 10 nucleotides matching TRBD1. V gave up 6 bases and J gave up 2 bases; unmatched junction bases: 4. Germline V gene lookup returns CDR1 MNHEY and CDR2 SVGAGI. This CDR3 has 15 residues. This CDR3 reads CASRPGTGGNQPQHF. In nucleotides, the CDR3 is TGTGCCAGCAGACCCGGGACAGGGGGCAATCAGCCCCAGCATTTT.